This T cell receptor beta chain emerged from a study of blood T cell repertoires in COVID-19. In the original processing: Amplifying reference gene primers gave estimates of nucleated cell counts. Clones were sequenced by immunoSEQ multiplex PCR, and TCRdb holds only the in-frame ones, with some missing. V and J calls and clone size are copied from that table; D and trimming were computed from the DNA. The data contain 300,000 or so clones, 87% of them singletons. The germline V gene has CDR1 SGHDN and CDR2 FVKESK. The CDR3 is 14 residues long. Trimming removed 3 bases from V and 14 bases from J; junction bases left unmatched: 9.

V and J are TRBV14 and TRBJ1-6; 8 nucleotides align to TRBD1. This clonotype was sampled from a woman aged 40 to 50 who had recovered from COVID-19. The sample taken for sequencing was peripheral blood. CDR3 DNA: TGTGCCAGCAGCCACGGACAGGGACCAGGAGCCCTCCACTTT. It codes for CASSHGQGPGALHF. Full variable domain (missing parts from reference TRBV14 and TRBJ1-6): EAGVTQFPSHSVIEKGQTVTLRCDPISGHDNLYWYRRVMGKEIKFLLHFVKESKQDESGMPNNRFLAERTGGTYSTLKVQPAELEDSGVYFCASSHGQGPGALHFGNGTRLTVT.